This T cell receptor (beta chain) was captured by sequencing in a study of CD8 T cells in Susac syndrome. The RNA input was 0.5 to 1 ug, and it was reverse transcribed with random hexamers. TCRdb recomputed calls from the immunoSEQ multiplex PCR reads with MiXCR, one row per CDR3 protein. Of 95,000 to 150,000 distinct CDR3 sequences in the sample, 96% were seen once. CDR1 and CDR2 (germline): MNHEY, SVGEGT. The V and J ends lost 2 bases and 8 bases, in that order; junction bases with no gene match: 15. The length of the CDR3 is 17 residues. This TCR derives from a human donor with Susac syndrome. V is TRBV6-2 or TRBV6-3 and J is TRBJ2-1, with 7 bases that match TRBD2. Sequenced input: CD4+ T cells from PBMCs. CDR3 loop: CASSYRSRTSDGHEQFF. The CDR3 DNA follows: TGTGCCAGCAGTTACCGTTCCCGAACTAGCGACGGGCATGAGCAGTTCTTC.